This TCR beta chain came from a study of regulatory T cells in long-lasting Graves disease. Arm-PCR of CDR3 regions and iRepertoire HTBI primers were the basis on which TCR beta libraries were built. TCRdb reanalysed the multiplex PCR reads using MiXCR and keeps one entry per CDR3 protein. The repertoire consists of over 400,000 distinct CDR3 sequences, with less than 15% occurring once and the leading ten covering under 20%. The sample's time point: newly diagnosed GD, antithyroid drugs for less than 3 months. RNA extracted from PBMCs served as the sequencing template. This same sample was also part of a study on T cells in Graves' hyperthyroidism and ophthalmopathy.

This TCR derives from a woman aged 50 to 60 with Graves disease. Here the sequenced sample was peripheral blood mononuclear cells (PBMCs), taken at new diagnosis, from a patient treated with antithyroid drugs.

The CDR3 sequence: CASSPDEGRVTEAFF. The CDR3 coding sequence is TGTGCCAGCTCACCAGATGAGGGGCGGGTGACTGAAGCTTTCTTT. The chain joins TRBV18 to TRBJ1-1, with D tentatively TRBD1 (5 bases). The CDR3 spans 15 residues. Trimming removed 2 bases at V and 5 bases at J, with 15 bases between. Per germline, CDR1 KGHSH and CDR2 LQKENI.